The TCR beta chain described here comes from a study of shared T cell receptors in the human thymus. This clone was detected once. Germline values: CDR1 LGHNA, CDR2 YSLEER. V was cut by 3 bases and J by 11 bases, with 25 bases left in between. This CDR3 has 16 amino acids. TCRdb keeps only in-frame clones here, not all; method: immunoSEQ multiplex PCR. The sample includes 500,000 to 850,000 clones, more than 75% of them seen just once. This same sample was also taken into another study, of human thymus T cells. That publication notes: Congenital heart defects were the reason for the corrective surgery that the donors, healthy Finnish infants, were having. Resections from corrective heart surgery provided thymus tissue. Repertoires from thymus and blood appeared to show biased V and J gene usage. Unrelated individuals were reported by related research to share highly overlapping thymic repertoires.

The sequenced sample consisted of thymocytes. This TCR was recovered from a boy in the first two years of life with a congenital heart defect. The chain carries TRBV4-3 and TRBJ1-1; D may be TRBD1 (5 bases). This CDR3 reads CASSQDTGGDGHGAFF. Written as DNA, the CDR3 is TGCGCCAGCAGCCAGGACACGGGAGGGGATGGCCACGGGGCTTTCTTT.